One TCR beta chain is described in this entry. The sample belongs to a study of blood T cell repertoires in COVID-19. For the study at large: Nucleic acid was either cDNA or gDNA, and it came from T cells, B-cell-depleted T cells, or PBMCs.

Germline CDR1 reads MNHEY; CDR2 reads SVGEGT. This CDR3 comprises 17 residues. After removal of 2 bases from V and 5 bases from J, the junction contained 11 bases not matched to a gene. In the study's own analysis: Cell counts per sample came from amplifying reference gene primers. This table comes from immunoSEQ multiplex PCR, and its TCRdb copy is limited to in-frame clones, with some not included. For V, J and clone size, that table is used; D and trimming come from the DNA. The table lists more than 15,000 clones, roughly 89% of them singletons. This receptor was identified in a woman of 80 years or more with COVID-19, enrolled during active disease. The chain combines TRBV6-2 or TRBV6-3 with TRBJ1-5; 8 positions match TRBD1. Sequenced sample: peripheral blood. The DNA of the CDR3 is TGTGCCAGCAGTTACCCCCCGGACAGGGAGCTTGATCAGCCCCAGCATTTT. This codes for CASSYPPDRELDQPQHF.